This T cell receptor (beta chain) is from a study of PD-1 blockade in classical Hodgkin lymphoma (dated by TCRdb to about 2020). As for the study more broadly: Nivolumab dosing was 3 mg/kg intravenously every 2 weeks, continuing until either disease progression or unacceptable toxicity. The study used TCR beta sequencing and CyTOF to define a peripheral blood immune signature of response to PD-1 blockade in classical Hodgkin lymphoma. The research as a whole found: Diversity was lower in patients who began nivolumab less than 1 year after ASCT, so these patients were left out of later analyses to avoid confounding by immune reconstitution. Baseline TCR diversity was reported to be lower in newly diagnosed patients than in healthy donors and to be lower still in relapsed/refractory patients. Trial patients with a complete response had baseline diversity similar to that of newly diagnosed patients, while partial responders and progressors had significantly lower diversity. The study covered only a single clinical trial cohort, and the causes of the repertoire differences, possibly disease activity or prior therapy, were still not defined. CD4+ but not CD8+ TCR diversity rose significantly by C4D1 (p=0.0027 vs p=0.16), most apparent in complete responders (p=0.02).

Taken with the paper, the label for time point translates to: cycle 1 day 1 (C1D1), immediately before nivolumab initiation. Every trial patient had relapsed following autologous stem cell transplantation, and prior brentuximab vedotin exposure was what differed among cohorts A, B and C. The trial cohort was composed of about 60 patients with relapsed/refractory classical Hodgkin lymphoma, for whom complete response, partial response or progressive disease was recorded as best overall response. Single-agent nivolumab was administered to trial patients in the multi-cohort phase II CheckMate 205 trial. An independent review committee assessed best overall response using the 2007 International Working Group response criteria. Trial PBMCs were obtained immediately prior to nivolumab initiation (C1D1) and on therapy at cycle 2 day 1 and cycle 4 day 1. After peripheral blood was drawn into 8 mL Vacutainer Cell Preparation Tubes, PBMCs were isolated by centrifugation and then cryopreserved.

Details on this clone: This clone's antigen is unknown. Per-base quality was not reported, and no clone a single base away is much larger than it.

Genomic DNA was extracted with the Qiagen DNeasy kit from unsorted PBMCs and from negatively selected CD4+ and CD8+ fractions. TCR beta CDR3 regions were subjected to amplification by immunoSEQ multiplex PCR with primers that anneal to V and J segments. A synthetic immune receptor repertoire was used to minimize amplification bias, and any remaining bias was removed computationally after sequencing. As for the original processing: Repertoire diversity was quantified as the Shannon entropy index using custom Python scripts. Unsorted, CD4+ and CD8+ repertoires were analyzed separately, except in combined analyses where CD4+ and CD8+ sequences were merged in silico. A clone counted as expanded when the clone's frequency after treatment rose at least 2-fold relative to C1D1, and clones undetected at baseline were given a pseudocount of 0.5. Clones with 0 or 1 copy at C1D1 were defined as singleton clones, while clones with 2 or more copies were defined as non-singleton clones. By matching protein sequences in sorted samples from the same patient, clones expanded in unsorted samples were annotated as CD4+, CD8+ or unknown. Wilcoxon tests were applied to paired samples to test diversity changes from C1D1 to C4D1. TCRdb re-hosts the immuneACCESS table, in-frame sequences only. Its copies lack some clones; in the studies checked, an unresolved V gene accounts for under half of them, and the cause for the rest is not known. V, J and clone size derive from that table, while D and trimming were established from the DNA sequence. Within this sample are about 86,000 clones, with about 89% of them counted one time only. The top ten hold approximately 22% of the sample.

The source material was peripheral blood mononuclear cells (PBMCs), sampled at baseline. This receptor was identified in a human donor with classical Hodgkin lymphoma.

Here the CDR3 is given as CASSRRTGNTDTQYF. The DNA sequence reads TGTGCCAGCAGTCGTCGGACAGGAAACACAGATACGCAGTATTTT. Rearrangement joined TRBV6-5 to TRBJ2-3; 7 bases in the junction line up with TRBD1. Counted from cysteine to phenylalanine, this CDR3 has 15 amino acids. This entry keeps only the CDR3 DNA: 45 bases, framed from base 1. CDR1 and CDR2 (MNHEY, SVGAGI) derive from the germline V gene. The junction shows trimming of 5 bases on V and 2 bases on J, and the gene matches do not reach 7 bases of it.